Detailed here is one T cell receptor beta chain. Original methodology: Amplifying reference gene primers gave estimates of nucleated cell counts. TCRdb's copy holds only in-frame clones and misses some; the assay was immunoSEQ multiplex PCR. D and trimming were read from the DNA, whereas the V and J calls and clone size are those reported in that table. The sample lists a few hundred thousand clones; 85% were seen once. Membership in each cohort depended on participant-reported clinical history. The data originate from a study of blood T cell repertoires in COVID-19. Turning to the study itself: Specimens from acute and convalescent COVID-19 originated in the United States, Italy and Spain. From T cells, B-cell-depleted T cells, or PBMCs came the material, which was cDNA or gDNA.

V lost 5 bases and J lost 1, with 5 bases in between. The germline CDR1 and CDR2 sequences are SQVTM and ANQGSEA. This CDR3 contains 11 residues. This TCR was sampled from a woman aged 45 to 65 who had recovered from COVID-19. The rearrangement uses TRBV29-1 and TRBJ1-1; D uncertain. Sequencing input: PBMCs or T cells enriched from blood (not recorded which). CDR3 protein: CSVSWNTEAFF. The CDR3 DNA follows: TGCAGCGTTTCATGGAACACTGAAGCTTTCTTT.